This TCR beta chain was identified during a study of T cell responses to AZD1222 COVID-19 vaccine. Turning to this clone: The antigen remains unidentified. Other DNA sequences within the sample encode an identical CDR3.

The method was immunoSEQ multiplex PCR; TCRdb's version includes in-frame clones alone and lacks a portion of them. The sample has 100,000 to 110,000 clones, roughly 91% seen once; the top ten hold 1.5% to 2%. Overall study results and limits: Spike-specific TCR breadth and depth rose after two AZD1222 doses.

Sample: peripheral blood, taken on day 0 of AZD1222 vaccination. The sequence was collected from an adult in good health.

CDR3 amino acids: CSVGTGEGYEQYF. For the CDR3, the DNA is TGCAGCGTTGGGACAGGGGAGGGCTACGAGCAGTACTTC. V usage is TRBV29-1 and J usage is TRBJ2-7; 9 bases are a match to TRBD1. With 4 bases clipped from V and 3 bases from J, the junction kept 4 bases outside the gene matches. CDR1 SQVTM and CDR2 ANQGSEA come from the germline V gene. CDR3 length: 13 amino acids.